These T cell receptor beta chains were read from a single sample in a study of blood T cell repertoires in COVID-19. Here immunoSEQ multiplex PCR was the method, and the copy in TCRdb shows in-frame clones only, minus some. Here the sample spans some 250,000 clones, roughly 79% being singletons. Sequencing was carried out using PBMCs or T cells enriched from blood (not recorded which). The receptors derive from a man between 35 and 55 years old who had recovered from COVID-19. The conserved cysteine and the conserved F or W are not part of the CDR3 here. The size of a clone is reported for some rows only, either as once, few or many, or as a class for expanded clones.

length | size | J | V | CDR3
13 | - | TRBJ1-1 | TRBV15 | ATSRGQGLNTEAF
13 | - | TRBJ2-1 | TRBV2 | ASSPRQGAYNEQF
11 | - | TRBJ2-7 | TRBV6-5 | ASRGDRLYEQY
16 | - | TRBJ2-3 | TRBV6-1 | ASSEAVNSGTRRDTQY
13 | - | TRBJ2-5 | TRBV5-5 | ASSATRGGRETQY
13 | few | TRBJ1-5 | TRBV19 | ASSFRRLSNQPQH
12 | once | TRBJ1-2 | TRBV18 | ASFPGQGTYGYT
13 | - | TRBJ2-5 | TRBV3-1/TRBV3-2 | ASSQDVAYQETQY
11 | once | TRBJ1-5 | TRBV10-1 | ASSPGGGQPQH
13 | - | TRBJ2-1 | TRBV18 | ASSPKLAGDNEQF
13 | - | TRBJ2-7 | TRBV9 | ASSVGISGRGEQY
13 | - | TRBJ1-5 | TRBV2 | ASSDDRVGNQPQH